Listed below are T cell receptor beta chains from one sample, sequenced in a study of CD8 T cells in Susac syndrome. TCRdb reprocessed the immunoSEQ multiplex PCR reads via MiXCR and lists one record per CDR3 protein. The sample has about 69,000 distinct CDR3 sequences, 85% to 95% seen once. The sequenced sample was CD8+ T cells from PBMCs. The receptors were sampled from a human donor in good health. Both conserved end residues are part of each CDR3. The order of the fields is V gene, CDR3 length, D gene, J gene, clone size, CDR3 protein, CDR3 DNA. A D gene is named only where the DNA matches it firmly. Clone size is shown for a subset of rows, as once, few, many or a class of expanded clone.

TRBV13	16	NA	TRBJ2-1	NA	CASSLVGGVSYNEQFF	TGTGCCAGCAGCTTAGTGGGCGGGGTCTCCTACAATGAGCAGTTCTTC
TRBV7-8	13	TRBD1	TRBJ2-7	NA	CASSFGTGIEQYF	TGTGCCAGCAGCTTCGGGACAGGGATTGAGCAGTACTTC
TRBV28	13	NA	TRBJ1-6	NA	CASSLGHNSPLHF	TGTGCCAGCTCTCTAGGGCATAATTCACCCCTCCACTTT
TRBV28	13	NA	TRBJ2-7	NA	CASNPGHGRNRDF	TGTGCCAGTAATCCGGGACACGGACGTAACAGGGACTTC
TRBV5-1	18	TRBD2	TRBJ2-2	NA	CASSEGGGLTLNTGELFF	TGCGCCAGCAGCGAAGGCGGGGGGCTAACATTGAACACCGGGGAGCTGTTTTTT
TRBV10-3	15	NA	TRBJ2-4	NA	CAISESIGLQNIQYF	TGTGCCATCAGTGAGTCGATAGGACTCCAAAACATTCAGTACTTC
TRBV7-9	17	TRBD1	TRBJ2-5	once	CASSYRQGERRAETQYF	TGTGCCAGCAGCTACAGACAGGGGGAACGCCGGGCGGAGACCCAGTACTTC
TRBV7-9	15	TRBD1	TRBJ2-5	NA	CASSLTGGYGETQYF	TGTGCCAGCAGTCTGACAGGGGGGTACGGGGAGACCCAGTACTTC
TRBV28	14	NA	TRBJ2-5	NA	CASSLIQRGETQYF	TGTGCCAGCAGTCTAATACAGCGAGGGGAGACCCAGTACTTC
TRBV29-1	11	NA	TRBJ2-5	NA	CSVDPGETQYF	TGCAGCGTTGATCCAGGAGAGACCCAGTACTTC
TRBV29-1	12	NA	TRBJ2-3	NA	CSVGGASDTQYF	TGCAGCGTTGGTGGGGCATCGGATACGCAGTATTTT
TRBV7-9	13	NA	TRBJ1-2	NA	CASSPPGSEGYTF	TGTGCCAGCAGCCCCCCAGGGAGTGAAGGCTACACCTTC
TRBV4-1	11	NA	TRBJ2-2	NA	CASSQDGWLFF	TGCGCCAGCAGCCAAGATGGATGGCTGTTTTTT
TRBV5-1	14	NA	TRBJ2-1	NA	CASSFQGWIDEQFF	TGCGCCAGCAGCTTCCAGGGATGGATTGATGAGCAGTTCTTC
TRBV28	14	NA	TRBJ1-4	NA	CASSAGGVGEKLFF	TGTGCCAGCAGTGCTGGGGGGGTTGGTGAAAAACTGTTTTTT
TRBV4-1	12	NA	TRBJ1-1	NA	CASSQASTEAFF	TGCGCCAGCAGCCAAGCGAGTACTGAAGCTTTCTTT
TRBV7-8	17	NA	TRBJ2-2	NA	CASSLATGGEDTGELFF	TGTGCCAGCAGCTTAGCGACCGGGGGCGAGGACACCGGGGAGCTGTTTTTT
TRBV7-9	15	TRBD1	TRBJ2-1	NA	CASSPRGQGVGEQFF	TGTGCCAGCAGCCCTAGGGGGCAGGGGGTTGGTGAGCAGTTCTTC
TRBV2	12	NA	TRBJ1-4	NA	CASSRGSEKLFF	TGTGCCAGCAGTCGGGGGAGCGAAAAACTGTTTTTT
TRBV12-3/TRBV12-4	17	NA	TRBJ2-2	NA	CASSARVSGEYTGELFF	TGTGCCAGCAGTGCCCGTGTATCGGGGGAATACACCGGGGAGCTGTTTTTT
TRBV7-9	12	NA	TRBJ2-1	NA	CASSLEASEQFF	TGTGCCAGCAGCTTAGAGGCAAGCGAGCAGTTCTTC
TRBV7-9	13	NA	TRBJ2-3	NA	CASSPEQGDTQYF	TGTGCCAGCAGCCCAGAACAGGGAGATACGCAGTATTTT
TRBV7-2	17	TRBD1	TRBJ2-1	NA	CASSFLGGPSSYNEQFF	TGTGCCAGCAGCTTTTTAGGGGGCCCTAGCTCCTACAATGAGCAGTTCTTC
TRBV6-2/TRBV6-3	13	TRBD2	TRBJ2-5	NA	CASTPGLQETQYF	TGTGCCAGCACCCCGGGACTACAAGAGACCCAGTACTTC
TRBV5-1	15	NA	TRBJ2-5	NA	CASKPRDLGKETQYF	TGCGCCAGCAAACCCCGGGATTTGGGTAAAGAGACCCAGTACTTC
TRBV27	14	TRBD1	TRBJ1-1	NA	CASSADRGGTEAFF	TGTGCCAGCAGTGCGGACAGGGGAGGAACTGAAGCTTTCTTT
TRBV15	16	NA	TRBJ2-3	NA	CATSRGEGRPPDTQYF	TGTGCCACCAGCAGGGGAGAGGGCCGGCCCCCAGATACGCAGTATTTT
TRBV19	13	NA	TRBJ2-1	NA	CASSIQEYNEQFF	TGTGCCAGTAGTATACAGGAGTACAATGAGCAGTTCTTC
TRBV5-6	17	NA	TRBJ2-1	NA	CASSLEEGLPGSNEQFF	TGTGCCAGCAGCTTGGAGGAGGGACTCCCCGGGTCCAATGAGCAGTTCTTC
TRBV5-5	15	NA	TRBJ1-2	NA	CASSEGTGINYGYTF	TGTGCCAGCAGCGAAGGAACAGGGATCAACTATGGCTACACCTTC
TRBV7-8	17	TRBD2	TRBJ2-1	NA	CASSPDLAGRSYNEQFF	TGTGCCAGCAGCCCAGACCTAGCGGGGCGCTCCTACAATGAGCAGTTCTTC
TRBV28	12	NA	TRBJ2-5	NA	CASSLFGETQYF	TGTGCCAGCAGTTTATTTGGGGAGACCCAGTACTTC
TRBV27	14	NA	TRBJ1-5	NA	CASSLGYSNQPQHF	TGTGCCAGCAGTCTAGGGTATAGCAATCAGCCCCAGCATTTT
TRBV27	15	NA	TRBJ1-2	NA	CASSLRDPGSYGYTF	TGTGCCAGCAGTTTACGAGACCCGGGGAGCTATGGCTACACCTTC
TRBV30	11	TRBD1	TRBJ1-1	NA	CAWAPGQEAFF	TGTGCCTGGGCTCCGGGACAGGAAGCTTTCTTT
TRBV13	14	NA	TRBJ1-6	NA	CASSLGRASSDLHF	TGTGCCAGCAGCTTAGGAAGGGCCTCTAGTGACCTCCACTTT
TRBV6-2/TRBV6-3	14	TRBD2	TRBJ2-5	NA	CASTPGLAKETQYF	TGTGCCAGCACTCCAGGACTAGCGAAGGAGACCCAGTACTTC
TRBV5-6	15	TRBD2	TRBJ2-5	NA	CASSLGTSPQETQYF	TGTGCCAGCAGCTTAGGGACTAGCCCGCAAGAGACCCAGTACTTC
TRBV4-1	13	NA	TRBJ2-1	NA	CASSLGQKDEQFF	TGCGCCAGCAGCCTAGGACAGAAGGATGAGCAGTTCTTC
TRBV5-1	12	NA	TRBJ1-1	NA	CASSGGNTEAFF	TGCGCCAGCAGCGGGGGGAACACTGAAGCTTTCTTT
TRBV7-2	13	NA	TRBJ2-5	NA	CASSFWQGETQYF	TGTGCCAGCAGCTTTTGGCAGGGAGAGACCCAGTACTTC
TRBV7-9	14	NA	TRBJ1-6	NA	CASAGSSYNSPLHF	TGTGCCAGCGCCGGGAGCTCCTATAATTCACCCCTCCACTTT
TRBV9	15	NA	TRBJ2-3	NA	CASSALTVSTDTQYF	TGTGCCAGCAGCGCTCTCACAGTTAGCACAGATACGCAGTATTTT
TRBV29-1	14	NA	TRBJ2-2	NA	CSAIRGSSTGELFF	TGCAGCGCCATAAGGGGGTCGAGCACCGGGGAGCTGTTTTTT